The 2 T cell receptor beta chains reported below all come from one sample, sequenced in a study of T cell clonality in common variable immunodeficiency (dated by TCRdb to 2014 to 2015). Receptors were amplified or captured by the immunoSEQ multiplex PCR assay. TCRdb provides this immuneACCESS table in a form limited to in-frame rearrangements. Some clones are lacking; in checked studies, under half of them reflect an unresolved V gene, and why the rest are absent is not known. This sample was tabulated with just under 20,000 clones, among which there are no singletons. Approximately 2.5% of the sample belongs to the ten largest clones. Antigens for these TCRs are unknown. The paper's findings and limits, for the study overall: Fewer deletions and N-nucleotide insertions were reportedly observed in CVID TCRbeta sequences, and highly modified clones with 13 or more V deletions were reportedly absent from CVID TCRbeta sequences.

The sequenced sample consisted of peripheral blood mononuclear cells. All receptors come from a human donor with common variable immunodeficiency.

This clone was picked up a small number of times. The sequence runs out 3 residues before the end of the CDR3; the remainder is reconstructed from the germline J gene. The chain carries TRBV5-5 and TRBJ2-7; 7 nucleotides match TRBD2. The CDR3 sequence is 14 residues long. The V gene end was trimmed by 3 bases and the J gene end by 3 bases; junction bases not matched to a gene: 6. CDR1 is SGHKS and CDR2 is YYEKEE in the germline V gene (reference sequence). The CDR3 bases that were read are TGTGCCAGCAGCTACTACCGGACTAGCTACGAG. Translation gives CASSYYRTSYE. From start to end, the CDR3 is CASSYYRTSYEQYF.

Many counts were recorded for this clone. The read finishes 3 residues shy of the CDR3 end, and the germline J gene is used to complete it. The gene calls are TRBV19 and TRBJ1-4; D is perhaps TRBD1 (6 bases). The V gene's germline CDR1 is LNHDA and CDR2 SQIVND (reference sequence). This CDR3 has 14 amino acids. The ends were cut back, 7 bases at V and 5 bases at J, with 14 bases in the middle. CDR3 sequence reads: CASTLTGGNEKLFF. Partial CDR3 DNA: TGTGCCAGTACCCTGACAGGAGGCAATGAAAAA.